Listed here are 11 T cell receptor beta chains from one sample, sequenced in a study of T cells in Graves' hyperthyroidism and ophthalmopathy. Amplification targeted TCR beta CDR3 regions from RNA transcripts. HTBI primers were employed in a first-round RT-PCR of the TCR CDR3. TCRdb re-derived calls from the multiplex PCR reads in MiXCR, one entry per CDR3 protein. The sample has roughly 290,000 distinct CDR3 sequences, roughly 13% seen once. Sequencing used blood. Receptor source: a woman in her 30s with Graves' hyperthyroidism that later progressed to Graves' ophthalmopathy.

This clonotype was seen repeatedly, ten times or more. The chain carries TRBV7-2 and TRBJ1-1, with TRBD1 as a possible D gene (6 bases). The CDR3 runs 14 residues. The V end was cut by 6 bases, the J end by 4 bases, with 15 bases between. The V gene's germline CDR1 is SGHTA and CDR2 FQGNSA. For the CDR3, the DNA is TGTGCCAGCAGGCGCGAGGGGGGTGGCACTGAAGCTTTCTTT. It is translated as CASRREGGGTEAFF.

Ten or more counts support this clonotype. CDR3: CSASRLSYEQYF. The CDR3 nucleotides are TGCAGTGCTAGCCGCCTTTCCTACGAGCAGTACTTC. This rearrangement joins TRBV20-1 to TRBJ2-7; no clear D gene. V gave up 3 bases and J gave up 1 base, with 7 bases separating them. The CDR3 runs to 12 residues. Per the germline V gene, CDR1 is DFQATT and CDR2 is SNEGSKA (reference sequence).

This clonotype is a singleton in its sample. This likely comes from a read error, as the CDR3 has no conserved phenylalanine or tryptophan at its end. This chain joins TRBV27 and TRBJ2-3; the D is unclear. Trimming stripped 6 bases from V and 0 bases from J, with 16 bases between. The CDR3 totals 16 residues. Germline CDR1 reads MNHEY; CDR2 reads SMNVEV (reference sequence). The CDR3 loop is CASRESGLGSTDTQYL. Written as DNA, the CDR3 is TGTGCCAGCAGGGAAAGTGGTTTGGGGAGCACAGATACGCAGTATCTT.

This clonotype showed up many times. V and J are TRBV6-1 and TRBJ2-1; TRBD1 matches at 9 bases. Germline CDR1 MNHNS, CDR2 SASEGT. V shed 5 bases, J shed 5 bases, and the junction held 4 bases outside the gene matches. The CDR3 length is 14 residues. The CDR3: CASSHGQGNNEQFF. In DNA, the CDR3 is TGTGCCAGCAGTCACGGACAGGGGAACAATGAGCAGTTCTTC.

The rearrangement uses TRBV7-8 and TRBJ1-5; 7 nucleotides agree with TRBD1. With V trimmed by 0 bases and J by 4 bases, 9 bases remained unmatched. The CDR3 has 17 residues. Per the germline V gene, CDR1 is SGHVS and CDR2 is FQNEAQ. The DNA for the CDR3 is TGTGCCAGCAGCTTAGCGCGAATCGCACAGGGGAATCAGCCCCAGCATTTT. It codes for CASSLARIAQGNQPQHF.

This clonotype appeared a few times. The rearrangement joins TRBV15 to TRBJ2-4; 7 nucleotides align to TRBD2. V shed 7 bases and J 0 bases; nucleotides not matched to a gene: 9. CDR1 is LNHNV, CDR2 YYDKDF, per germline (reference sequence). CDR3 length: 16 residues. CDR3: CATIPIAGLAKNIQYF. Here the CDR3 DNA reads TGTGCCACCATTCCAATAGCGGGCCTAGCCAAAAACATTCAGTACTTC.

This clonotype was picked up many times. This CDR3 reads CASRPGTGGYEQYF. CDR3 bases: TGTGCCAGCAGACCCGGGACAGGGGGGTACGAGCAGTACTTC. The V call is TRBV6-1, the J call TRBJ2-7; 11 bases line up with TRBD1. J gave up 4 bases and V 6 bases, and 5 bases lay outside the gene matches. CDR3 length equals 14 residues. Germline loops: CDR1 MNHNS, CDR2 SASEGT.

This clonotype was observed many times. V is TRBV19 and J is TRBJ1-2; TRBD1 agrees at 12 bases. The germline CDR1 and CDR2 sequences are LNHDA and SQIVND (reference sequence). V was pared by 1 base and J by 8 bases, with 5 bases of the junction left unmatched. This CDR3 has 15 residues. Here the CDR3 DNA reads TGTGCCAGTAGTATAGCCGGAGGGACAGGGGGCGGCTACACCTTC. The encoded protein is CASSIAGGTGGGYTF.

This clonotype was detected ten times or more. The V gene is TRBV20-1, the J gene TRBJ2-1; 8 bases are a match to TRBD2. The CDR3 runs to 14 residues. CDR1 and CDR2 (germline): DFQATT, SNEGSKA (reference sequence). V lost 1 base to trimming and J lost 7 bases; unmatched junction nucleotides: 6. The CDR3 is CSARGGLGHNEQFF. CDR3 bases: TGCAGTGCTAGAGGGGGACTAGGACATAATGAGCAGTTCTTC.

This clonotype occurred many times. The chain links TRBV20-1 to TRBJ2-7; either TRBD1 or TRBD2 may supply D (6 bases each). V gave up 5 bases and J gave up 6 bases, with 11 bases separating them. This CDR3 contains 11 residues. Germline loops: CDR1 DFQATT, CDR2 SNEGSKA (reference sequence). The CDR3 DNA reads TGCAGTGCTCTCGGGGGCGGCGAGCAGTACTTC. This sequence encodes CSALGGGEQYF.

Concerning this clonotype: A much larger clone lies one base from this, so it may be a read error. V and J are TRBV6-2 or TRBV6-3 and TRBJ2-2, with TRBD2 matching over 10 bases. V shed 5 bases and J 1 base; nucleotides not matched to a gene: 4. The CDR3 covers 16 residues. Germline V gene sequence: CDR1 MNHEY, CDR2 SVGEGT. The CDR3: CASSGTSALNTGELFF. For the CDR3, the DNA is TGTGCCAGCAGTGGGACTAGCGCGTTGAACACCGGGGAGCTGTTTTTT.